This TCR beta chain was found in a study of response to subunit inactivated influenza vaccine. Via MiXCR, TCRdb re-called the RT-PCR reads, giving one row per CDR3 protein. The profile covers roughly 500,000 distinct CDR3 sequences, with about 15% appearing a single time and 3% taken by the ten largest. Between the trimmed V and J ends, which lost 2 bases and 6 bases, there was a span of 11 bases. This CDR3 has 14 amino acids. Germline assignment: CDR1 SNHLY and CDR2 FYNNEI. Findings and limits, study-wide: Authors suggested that a seasonal influenza vaccination recruits few new T cells each time.

This clonotype turned up a few times. Its antigen is not identified. Sample: CD4+ T cells sorted from PBMCs, taken approximately 25 months after vaccination. The V gene is TRBV2, the J gene TRBJ2-1, with a possible D match to TRBD1 (5 bases). The sequence was collected from a man between 50 and 75 years old who received an inactivated influenza vaccine. CDR3 region: CASSEQGHGNEQFF. CDR3 nucleotides: TGTGCCAGCAGTGAACAGGGTCATGGCAATGAGCAGTTCTTC.